These T cell receptor beta chains were read from a single sample in a study of PD-L1 blockade in urothelial cancer. Profiling relied on immunoSEQ multiplex PCR, and the TCRdb table lists in-frame clones only, not all of them. The sample shows under 50,000 clones, roughly 90% of them seen only once. Specimen: PBMCs, collected around atezolizumab (anti-PD-L1) treatment. The receptors shown here come from an older woman with urothelial cancer. Both conserved end residues are part of each CDR3. A row's size may be missing; if present it is once, few, many or a size class.

clone_size j_call v_call cdr3_aa
once TRBJ1-4 TRBV6-1 CASTRGNNEKLFF
. TRBJ1-2 TRBV11-1 CASSLVQGTVYTF
. TRBJ2-2 TRBV18 CASSSGGLAGAGELFF
. TRBJ2-1 TRBV7-2 CASSLGVSGSYNEQFF
. TRBJ2-5 TRBV7-9 CASSLRQGKGKETQYF
. TRBJ2-7 TRBV27 CASSSTAYEQYF
. TRBJ2-1 TRBV27 CASTHPGLVSDEQFF
. TRBJ1-3 TRBV5-1 CASSSAPGQPTSGNTIYF
. TRBJ1-4 TRBV18 CASSPNRGTNEKLFF
. TRBJ2-4 TRBV7-9 CASSSEVLGGF
. TRBJ2-1 TRBV5-1 CASSSGLAGGHNEQFF
. TRBJ1-2 TRBV5-1 CASSRNKFWGYTF
. TRBJ2-7 TRBV5-4 CAVARGGHYEQYF
. TRBJ1-3 TRBV5-1 CASRAAGNTIYF
. TRBJ2-7 TRBV28 CASSLLYEQYF
. TRBJ1-5 TRBV18 CASSPGRETHQPQHF
. TRBJ2-7 TRBV5-4 CASSWDRGSSYEQYF
. TRBJ2-2 TRBV11-2 CASSAGRGAGELFF
. TRBJ2-1 TRBV5-4 CASSGPLARDNEQFF
. TRBJ2-3 TRBV27 CASSLSFGGPADF
. TRBJ2-7 TRBV2 CASSEFGRGYEQYF
. TRBJ2-7 TRBV5-1 CASSLGLAGIYEQYF
. TRBJ2-7 TRBV18 CASSPFNRASSYEQYF
. TRBJ2-3 TRBV28 CASSKQGARGSTDTQYF
. TRBJ2-5 TRBV6-5 CASSGDRAETQYF
once TRBJ2-4 TRBV9 CASSIGSGTSGNLAKNIQYF
. TRBJ2-4 TRBV28 CASSTGQPKNIQYF
. TRBJ1-1 TRBV18 CASSSTANTEAFF
. TRBJ1-5 TRBV2 CASSGAKGDSRNQPQHF
. TRBJ1-2 TRBV29-1 CSVLSTDRDSYGYTF
once TRBJ2-7 TRBV29-1 CSVQTREGSYEQYF
. TRBJ2-7 TRBV5-6 CASSLAQGVSEQYF
. TRBJ2-5 TRBV15 CATSRDRTGLETQYF
. TRBJ1-1 TRBV27 CASSLSRGTGARTEAFF
. TRBJ2-3 TRBV19 CASSIDLSELAETDTQYF
. TRBJ2-2 TRBV19 CASSTRQELPGELFF
. TRBJ2-3 TRBV27 CASSLSGGLGGGRASADTQYF